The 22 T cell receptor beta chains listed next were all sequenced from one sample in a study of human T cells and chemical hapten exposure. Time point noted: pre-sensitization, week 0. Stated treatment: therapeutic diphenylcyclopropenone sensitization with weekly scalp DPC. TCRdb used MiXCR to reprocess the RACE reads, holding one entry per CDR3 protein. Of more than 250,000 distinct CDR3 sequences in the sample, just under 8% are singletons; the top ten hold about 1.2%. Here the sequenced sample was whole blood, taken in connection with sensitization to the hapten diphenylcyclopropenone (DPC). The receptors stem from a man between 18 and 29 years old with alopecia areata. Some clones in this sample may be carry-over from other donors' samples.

CDR3 protein: CSNMVGGGETQYF. As DNA, the CDR3 is TGCAGTAACATGGTAGGGGGAGGGGAGACCCAGTACTTC. The chain couples TRBV29-1 to TRBJ2-5, with D possibly matching TRBD2 (7 bases). The CDR3 has 13 amino acids. Germline assignment: CDR1 SQVTM and CDR2 ANQGSEA. The full variable domain, with the rest looked up from reference TRBV29-1 and TRBJ2-5, is SAVISQKPSRDICQRGTSLTIQCQVDSQVTMMFWYRQQPGQSLTLIATANQGSEATYESGFVIDKFPISRPNLTFSTLTVSNMSPEDSSIYLCSNMVGGGETQYFGPGTRLLVL.

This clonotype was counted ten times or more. CDR3 coding DNA: TGCAGCGTTGAAGCTAGCTTCGGTGGCAATGAGCAGTTCTTC. Protein sequence: CSVEASFGGNEQFF. The rearrangement links TRBV29-1 to TRBJ2-1, with D possibly matching TRBD2 (5 bases). Trimming took off 1 base at V and 6 bases at J, with 13 bases between the two ends. Germline V gene lookup returns CDR1 SQVTM and CDR2 ANQGSEA. The CDR3 is made up of 14 amino acids.

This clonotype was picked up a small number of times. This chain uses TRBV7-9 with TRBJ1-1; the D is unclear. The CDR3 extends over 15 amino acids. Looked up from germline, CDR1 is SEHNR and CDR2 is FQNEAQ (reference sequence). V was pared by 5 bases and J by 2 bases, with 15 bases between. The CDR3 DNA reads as TGTGCCAGCAGCCCCCCGTTGAGTGAAAACACTGAAGCTTTCTTT. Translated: CASSPPLSENTEAFF.

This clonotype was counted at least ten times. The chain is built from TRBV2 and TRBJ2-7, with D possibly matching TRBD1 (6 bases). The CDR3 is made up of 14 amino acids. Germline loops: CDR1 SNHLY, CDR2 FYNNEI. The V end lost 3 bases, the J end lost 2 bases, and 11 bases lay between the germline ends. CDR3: CASSERTEPYEQYV. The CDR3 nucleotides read TGTGCCAGCAGTGAGAGGACAGAACCCTACGAGCAGTACGTC.

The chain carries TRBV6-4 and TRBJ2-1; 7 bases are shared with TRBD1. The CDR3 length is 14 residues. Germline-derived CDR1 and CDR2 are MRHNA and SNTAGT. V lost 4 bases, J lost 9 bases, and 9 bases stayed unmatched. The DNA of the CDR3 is TGTGCCAGCAGTGGACAGGGAGAAAATGCTGAGCAGTTCTTC. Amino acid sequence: CASSGQGENAEQFF.

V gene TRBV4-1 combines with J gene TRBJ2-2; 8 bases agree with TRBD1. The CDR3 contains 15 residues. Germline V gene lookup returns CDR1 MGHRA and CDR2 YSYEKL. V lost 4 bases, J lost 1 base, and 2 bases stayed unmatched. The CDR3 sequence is CASSRGTGNTGELFF. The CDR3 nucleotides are TGCGCCAGCAGCCGCGGGACAGGGAACACCGGGGAGCTGTTTTTT.

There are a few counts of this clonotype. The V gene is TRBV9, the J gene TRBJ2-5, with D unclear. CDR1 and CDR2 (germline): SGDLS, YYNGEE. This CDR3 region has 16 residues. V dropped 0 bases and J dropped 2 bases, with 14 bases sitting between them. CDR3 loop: CASSVVGSGWQETQYF. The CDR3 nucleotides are TGTGCCAGCAGCGTAGTAGGGTCCGGTTGGCAAGAGACCCAGTACTTC.

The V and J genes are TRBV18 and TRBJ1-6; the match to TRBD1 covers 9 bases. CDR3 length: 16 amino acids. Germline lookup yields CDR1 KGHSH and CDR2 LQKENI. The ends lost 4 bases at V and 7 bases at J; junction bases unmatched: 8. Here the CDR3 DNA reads TGTGCCAGCTCACTAGGGACAGGGAAAAGGAATTCACCCCTCCACTTT. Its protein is CASSLGTGKRNSPLHF.

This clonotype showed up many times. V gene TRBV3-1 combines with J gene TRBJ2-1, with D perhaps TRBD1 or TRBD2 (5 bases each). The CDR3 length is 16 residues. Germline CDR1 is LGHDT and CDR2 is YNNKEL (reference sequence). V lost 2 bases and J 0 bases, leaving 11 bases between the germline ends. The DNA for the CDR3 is TGTGCCAGCAGCCAATCGGGGCTGAGCTCCTACAATGAGCAGTTCTTC. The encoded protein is CASSQSGLSSYNEQFF.

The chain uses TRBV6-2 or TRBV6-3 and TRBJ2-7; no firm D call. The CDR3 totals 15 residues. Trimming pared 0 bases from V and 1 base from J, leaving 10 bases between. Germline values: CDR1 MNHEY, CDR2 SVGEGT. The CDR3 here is CASSYSVRPSYEQYV. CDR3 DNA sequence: TGTGCCAGCAGTTACTCGGTAAGACCTTCCTACGAGCAGTACGTC.

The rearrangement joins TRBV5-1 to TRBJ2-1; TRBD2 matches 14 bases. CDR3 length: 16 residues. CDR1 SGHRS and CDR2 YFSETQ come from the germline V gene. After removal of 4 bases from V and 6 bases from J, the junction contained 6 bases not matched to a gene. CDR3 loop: CASSQLTSGGANEQFF. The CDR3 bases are TGCGCCAGCAGCCAGCTGACTAGCGGGGGGGCCAATGAGCAGTTCTTC.

CDR3 region: CASSAGGFQETQYF. The CDR3 nucleotides read TGTGCCAGCAGTGCGGGGGGTTTCCAAGAGACCCAGTACTTC. This rearrangement joins TRBV12-3 or TRBV12-4 to TRBJ2-5; 8 bases fit TRBD2. The CDR3 is 14 residues long. The V gene end was trimmed by 5 bases and the J gene end by 1 base; junction bases not matched to a gene: 3.

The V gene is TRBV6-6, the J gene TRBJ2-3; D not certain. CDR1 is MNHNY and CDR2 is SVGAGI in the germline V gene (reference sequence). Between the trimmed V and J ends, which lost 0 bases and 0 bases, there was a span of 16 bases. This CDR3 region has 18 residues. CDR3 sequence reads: CASSYSISRKGSTDTQYF. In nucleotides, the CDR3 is TGTGCCAGCAGTTACTCAATCTCGCGGAAAGGGAGCACAGATACGCAGTATTTT.

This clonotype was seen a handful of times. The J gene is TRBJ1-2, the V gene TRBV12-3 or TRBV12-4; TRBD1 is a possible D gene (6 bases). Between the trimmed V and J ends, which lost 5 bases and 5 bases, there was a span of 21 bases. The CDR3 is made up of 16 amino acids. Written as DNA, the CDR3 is TGTGCCAGCAGTCCCACCAGGGTGTGGGGGCAGTATGGCTACACCTTC. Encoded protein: CASSPTRVWGQYGYTF.

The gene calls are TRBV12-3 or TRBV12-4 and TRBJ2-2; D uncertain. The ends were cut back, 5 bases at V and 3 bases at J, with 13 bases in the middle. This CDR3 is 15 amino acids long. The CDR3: CASSLLTLHTGELFF. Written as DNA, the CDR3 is TGTGCCAGCAGTCTTCTTACCCTCCACACCGGGGAGCTGTTTTTT.

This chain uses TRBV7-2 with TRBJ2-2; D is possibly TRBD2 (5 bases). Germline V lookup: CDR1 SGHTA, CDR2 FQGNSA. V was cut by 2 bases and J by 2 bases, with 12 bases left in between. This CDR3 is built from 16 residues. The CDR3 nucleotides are TGTGCCAGCAGCTTAAGCGGACGGGGAAACACCGGGGAGCTGTTTTTT. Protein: CASSLSGRGNTGELFF.

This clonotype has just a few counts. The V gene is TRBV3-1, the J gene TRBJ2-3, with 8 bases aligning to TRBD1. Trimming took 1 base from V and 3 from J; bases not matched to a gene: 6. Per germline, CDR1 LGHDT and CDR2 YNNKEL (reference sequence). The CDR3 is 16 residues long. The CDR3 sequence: CASSQGWDRTTDTQYF. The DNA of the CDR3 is TGTGCCAGCAGCCAAGGTTGGGACAGGACGACAGATACGCAGTATTTT.

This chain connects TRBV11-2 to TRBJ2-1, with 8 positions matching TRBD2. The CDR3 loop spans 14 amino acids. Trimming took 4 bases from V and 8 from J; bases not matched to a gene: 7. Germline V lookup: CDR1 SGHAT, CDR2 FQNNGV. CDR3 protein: CASSSGLGRHEQFF. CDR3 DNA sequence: TGTGCCAGCAGCTCGGGACTAGGTCGTCATGAGCAGTTCTTC.

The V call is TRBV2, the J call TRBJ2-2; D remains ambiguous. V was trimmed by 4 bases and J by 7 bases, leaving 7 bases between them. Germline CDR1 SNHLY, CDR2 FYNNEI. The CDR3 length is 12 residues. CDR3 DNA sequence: TGTGCCAGCAGTGTAGTCGGCGGGGAGCTGTTTTTT. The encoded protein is CASSVVGGELFF.

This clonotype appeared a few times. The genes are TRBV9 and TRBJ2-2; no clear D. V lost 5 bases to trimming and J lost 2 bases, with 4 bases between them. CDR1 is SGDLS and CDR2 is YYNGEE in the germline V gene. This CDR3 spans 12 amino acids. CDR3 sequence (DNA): TGTGCCAGCAGGGATAACACCGGGGAGCTGTTTTTT. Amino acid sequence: CASRDNTGELFF.

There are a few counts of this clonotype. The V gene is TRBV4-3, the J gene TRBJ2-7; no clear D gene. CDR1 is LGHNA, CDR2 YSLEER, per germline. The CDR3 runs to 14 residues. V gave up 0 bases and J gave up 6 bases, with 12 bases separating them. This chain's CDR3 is CASSQDVGSGEQYF. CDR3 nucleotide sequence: TGCGCCAGCAGCCAAGATGTGGGATCGGGCGAGCAGTACTTC.

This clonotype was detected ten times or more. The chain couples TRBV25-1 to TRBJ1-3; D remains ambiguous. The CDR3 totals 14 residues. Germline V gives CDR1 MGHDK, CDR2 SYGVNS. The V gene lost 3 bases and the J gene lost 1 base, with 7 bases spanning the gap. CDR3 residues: CASSDHGSGNTIYF. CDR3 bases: TGTGCCAGCAGTGATCATGGGTCTGGAAACACCATATATTTT. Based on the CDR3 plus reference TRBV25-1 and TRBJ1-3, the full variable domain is EADIYQTPRYLVIGTGKKITLECSQTMGHDKMYWYQQDPGMELHLIHYSYGVNSTEKGDLSSESTVSRIRTEHFPLTLESARPSHTSQYLCASSDHGSGNTIYFGEGSWLTVV.